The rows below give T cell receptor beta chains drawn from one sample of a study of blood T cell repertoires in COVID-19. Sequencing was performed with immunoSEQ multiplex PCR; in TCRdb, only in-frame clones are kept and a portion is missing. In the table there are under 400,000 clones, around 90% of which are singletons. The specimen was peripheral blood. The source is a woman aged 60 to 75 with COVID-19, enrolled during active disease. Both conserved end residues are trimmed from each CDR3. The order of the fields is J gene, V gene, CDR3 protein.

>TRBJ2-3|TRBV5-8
ASPRRGRGTDTQY
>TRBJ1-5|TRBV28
ASQGGGVGQPQH
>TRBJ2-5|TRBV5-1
ASSGSQGPQETQY
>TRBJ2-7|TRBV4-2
ASSQGTGVIYEQY
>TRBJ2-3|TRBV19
ASSILYGTSGTDTQY
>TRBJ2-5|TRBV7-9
ASSSWAGTGVRETQY
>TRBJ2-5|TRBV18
ASSPVTAETQY
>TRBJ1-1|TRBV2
ASSERNRVGTEAF
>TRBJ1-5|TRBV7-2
ASSSRGQISQPQH
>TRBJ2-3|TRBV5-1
ATSLGPGATDTQY
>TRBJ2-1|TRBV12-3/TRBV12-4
ASSLARNEQF
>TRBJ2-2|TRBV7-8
ASLSRGGTLVAGELF
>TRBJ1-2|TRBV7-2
ASSSLPGWGGRPDGYT
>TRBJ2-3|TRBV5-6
ASSYQLGQGTDTQY
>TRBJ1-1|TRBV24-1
ATSGGTGGRAF
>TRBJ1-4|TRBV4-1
ASSQSGDRTNEKLF
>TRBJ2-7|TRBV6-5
ASRLRDSSYEQY
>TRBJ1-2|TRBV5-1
ASSYLQGNYGYT
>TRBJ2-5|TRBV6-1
ASSGVGLAEYQETQY